This T cell receptor (beta chain) was captured in a study of CD8 T cells in Susac syndrome. Across the whole study: There were Susac syndrome patients who were therapy-naive at blood draw, others on corticosteroids, and others on intravenous immunoglobulin alone.

This CDR3 has 15 residues. The germline V gene has CDR1 MGHDK and CDR2 SYGVNS. Unmatched junction bases numbered 7, after V lost 5 bases and J lost 4 bases. An amount of RNA that ranged from roughly 0.5 to 1 ug was reverse transcribed with random hexamers. Amplification of the TCR beta CDR3 was carried out by immunoSEQ multiplex PCR, which spanned a total of 54 Vbeta and 13 Jbeta segments. One entry per CDR3 protein results from TCRdb running MiXCR on the immunoSEQ multiplex PCR reads. The data hold about 150,000 distinct CDR3 sequences, with roughly 95% observed a single time. What was sequenced was CD4+ T cells from PBMCs. The chain links TRBV25-1 to TRBJ2-2, with TRBD1 identical over 7 bases. This receptor was obtained from a human donor with Susac syndrome. CDR3 DNA sequence: TGTGCCAGCAGTCCTCAGAACAGGGGCACCGGGGAGCTGTTTTTT. Translating it yields CASSPQNRGTGELFF.